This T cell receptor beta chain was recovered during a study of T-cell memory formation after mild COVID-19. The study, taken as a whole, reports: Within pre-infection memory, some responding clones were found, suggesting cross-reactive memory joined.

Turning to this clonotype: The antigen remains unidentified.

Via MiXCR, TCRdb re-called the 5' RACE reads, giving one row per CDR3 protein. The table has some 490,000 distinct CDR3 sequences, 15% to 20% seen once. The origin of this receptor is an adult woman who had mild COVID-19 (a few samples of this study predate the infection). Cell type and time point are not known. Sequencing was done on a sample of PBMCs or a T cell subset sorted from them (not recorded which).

The CDR3, as DNA: TGTGCCAGCAGCTCGACTAGCGTGACGTCAGATACGCAGTATTTT. Its protein is CASSSTSVTSDTQYF. The gene calls are TRBV7-2 and TRBJ2-3, with TRBD2 matching over 8 bases. Germline V lookup: CDR1 SGHTA, CDR2 FQGNSA. Trimming removed 4 bases from V and 4 bases from J; junction bases left unmatched: 7. The CDR3 has 15 amino acids.